This TCR beta chain was profiled in a study of blood T cell repertoires in COVID-19. Methods used by the authors: Scientists estimated how many nucleated cells there were by amplifying reference gene primers. This table comes from immunoSEQ multiplex PCR, and its TCRdb copy is limited to in-frame clones, with some not included. D and trimming were read from the DNA, whereas the V and J calls and clone size are those reported in that table. The table has fewer than 200,000 clones, roughly 87% seen once. With 2 bases clipped from V and 0 bases from J, the junction kept 8 bases outside the gene matches. Germline CDR1 MNHEY, CDR2 SMNVEV (reference sequence). The CDR3 has 18 residues.

Sequences were obtained from peripheral blood. The clonotype comes from a woman aged 60-75 years who had recovered from COVID-19. This chain connects TRBV27 to TRBJ2-7, with 12 bases matching TRBD1. CDR3 sequence: CASSLRAGTGGYSYEQYF. CDR3 bases: TGTGCCAGCAGTTTAAGAGCCGGGACAGGGGGCTACTCCTACGAGCAGTACTTC.